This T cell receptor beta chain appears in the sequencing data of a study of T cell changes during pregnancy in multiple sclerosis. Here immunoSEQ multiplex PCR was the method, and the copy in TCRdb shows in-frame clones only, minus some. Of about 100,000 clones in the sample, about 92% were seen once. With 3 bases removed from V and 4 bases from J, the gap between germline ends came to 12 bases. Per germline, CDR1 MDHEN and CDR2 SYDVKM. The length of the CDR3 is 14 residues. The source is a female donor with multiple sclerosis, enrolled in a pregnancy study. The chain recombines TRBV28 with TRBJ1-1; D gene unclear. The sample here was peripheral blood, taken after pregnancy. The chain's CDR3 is CASSFTGMVTEAFF. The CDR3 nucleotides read TGTGCCAGCAGTTTTACGGGGATGGTCACTGAAGCTTTCTTT.